This entry lists 30 T cell receptor delta chains sequenced from one sample in a study of γδ T cells in repeated Plasmodium falciparum infection. TCRdb reprocessed the multiplex PCR reads through CATT. The table shows about 50,000 delta-chain clones, with about 2% occurring only once. Vgamma9/Vdelta2+ and Vdelta2-negative gammadelta T cells were flow-sorted from PBMC for bulk sequencing. Sequencing was performed on gamma-delta T cells from blood. All receptors derive from a pool of human donors (malaria-infected and uninfected, not separated).

This clone was counted a few times. The chain employs TRDV1 and TRDJ1, with D unresolved. Germline matching of the DNA provided the J gene here, since TCRdb leaves it blank. The germline V and J ends were trimmed by 7 bases and 0 bases, with 9 bases remaining between them. Germline V gene sequence: CDR1 TSWWSYY, CDR2 QGS. The CDR3 sequence is 13 residues long. CDR3 nucleotides: TGTGCTCTTGCAAATCCCCACACCGATAAACTCATCTTT. Protein: CALANPHTDKLIF.

Ten or more counts support this clone. TCRdb attributes to this sequence the protein of a much larger clone, which differs from the DNA translation at residue 5; a read error is likely, and the protein displayed is translated from the DNA. The chain links TRDV1 to TRDJ2; D ambiguous. The J gene, missing from TCRdb, was assigned here through DNA to germline matching. The CDR3 is 20 amino acids. The germline V and J ends were trimmed by 4 bases and 5 bases, with 29 bases remaining between them. CDR1 and CDR2 from the germline V gene are TSWWSYY and QGS. The DNA for the CDR3 is TGTGCTCTTGGGGGACCTCTTTCCCGTCTGGTGGGACTAATAACAGCACAACTCTTCTTT. Translated, it gives CALGGPLSRLVGLITAQLFF.

In its sample, this clone was seen many times. A far larger clone is a single base away, which makes a read error likely. This sample also contains other DNA sequences that code for the same CDR3. CDR3 in amino acids: CALGGRLLLFGGPKVTAQLFF. CDR3 DNA sequence: TGTGCTCTTGGGGGTCGACTCCTACTGTTTGGGGGGCCAAAGGTGACAGCACAACTCTTCTTT. The chain employs TRDV1 and TRDJ2; D might be TRDD2 or TRDD3, each matching 6 bases. The J gene is absent in TCRdb and was assigned here via DNA matching to germline. The CDR3 covers 21 residues. Per the germline V gene, CDR1 is TSWWSYY and CDR2 is QGS. Trimming removed 4 bases from V and 3 bases from J, with 30 bases in between.

This clone showed up many times. It is likely a read error: a sequence one base away is far more abundant. This CDR3 is also generated by other DNA sequences in the sample. The chain combines TRDV3 with TRDJ1; D possibly corresponds to TRDD2 (5 bases). Assignment of the J gene here rests on matching the DNA to germline, because TCRdb gives none. CDR1 is TVYSNPD and CDR2 is GDNSRS in the germline V gene (reference sequence). This CDR3 is built from 19 residues. The chain's CDR3 is CASITLLPIFPSETDKLIF. In DNA, the CDR3 is TGCGCCTCTATCACCCTACTTCCCATCTTCCCTTCGGAGACCGATAAACTCATCTTT.

This clone was recorded only once. V gene TRDV2 combines with J gene TRDJ1, with 8 bases fitting TRDD3. The J gene is absent in TCRdb and was assigned here via DNA matching to germline. Germline values: CDR1 GEAIGNYY, CDR2 EKD. The CDR3 length is 19 residues. Losses at the gene ends were 0 bases for V and 0 bases for J; bases not matched to a gene: 14. The CDR3, as DNA: TGTGCCTGTGACACCGGTTCCTTACTGGGGGGGGAGAACACCGATAAACTCATCTTT. It encodes CACDTGSLLGGENTDKLIF.

This clone was counted between two and nine times. Given a far larger clone just one base away, this is likely a sequencing read error. Different DNA sequences within this sample yield the same CDR3. The chain has TRDV1 and TRDJ1; D may be TRDD2 (9 bases). The J gene, absent from TCRdb, was called here by matching the DNA to germline. The CDR3 is made up of 26 amino acids. Deletions cut 0 bases from V and 0 bases from J, with 41 bases between. Germline assignment: CDR1 TSWWSYY and CDR2 QGS. The CDR3 region is CALGELALSPSYIEGYAKQYTDKLIF. The DNA for the CDR3 is TGTGCTCTTGGGGAACTGGCCCTTTCCCCTTCCTACATTGAGGGATACGCCAAACAGTACACCGATAAACTCATCTTT.

As concerns this clone: The protein that TCRdb holds for this DNA derives from a much larger clone and differs from the translated DNA at residue 14, which likely indicates a read error; the protein shown here is translated from the DNA. With the J gene uncalled, the V gene is TRDV1; whether TRDD3, the table's D call, matches the DNA was not checked. CDR1 and CDR2 (germline): TSWWSYY, QGS. The CDR3 spans 16 residues. The CDR3 bases are TGTGCTCTTGGGGAATATCCCCATCGGTGCACCGATAAACCCATCTTT. Translated, it gives CALGEYPHRCTDKPIF.

This clone showed up many times. A far larger clone is one nucleotide away, so this likely arose from a read error. Distinct nucleotide sequences in the sample also encode this CDR3. The gene calls are TRDV1 and TRDJ1, with TRDD2 identical over 9 bases. TCRdb offers no J gene call, so here the DNA was matched to germline to obtain one. CDR3 size: 22 residues. Germline V gene data show CDR1 as TSWWSYY and CDR2 as QGS. CDR3: CALGGPAFLRNWGWRYTDKLIF. CDR3 DNA sequence: TGTGCTCTCGGGGGTCCCGCCTTCCTACGAAACTGGGGATGGAGGTACACCGATAAACTCATCTTT.

This clone was seen only a few times. A far larger clone is only one base removed, so a read error is likely. Other DNA sequences in this specimen translate into the identical CDR3. The gene calls are TRDV1 and TRDJ1; 8 nucleotides line up with TRDD3. The J gene, not given by TCRdb, was assigned here from a germline match of the nucleotide sequence. J gave up 8 bases and V 2 bases, and 25 bases lay outside the gene matches. Germline V CDR1 and CDR2: TSWWSYY, QGS. The CDR3 totals 20 residues. The CDR3 spells CALGEASVSLTGGYAIKLIF. The CDR3 DNA is TGTGCTCTTGGGGAAGCCTCTGTCTCCCTCACTGGGGGGTACGCGATCAAACTCATCTTT.

As regards this clone: This DNA translates differently at residue 20 from the TCRdb protein, which is that of a much larger clone; a read error is likely, and the protein shown is the DNA's own translation. The J gene has no call, while the V gene is TRDV1; the table assigns TRDD3, which was not confirmed against the DNA. CDR1 is TSWWSYY, CDR2 QGS, per germline. The CDR3 contains 22 residues. The CDR3 DNA reads TGTGCTCTTGGGGAACTGGGTCCTACGGTTCCAGAACTCTCCCGGGACACCGATAAACCCATCTTT. Encoded protein: CALGELGPTVPELSRDTDKPIF.

Concerning this clone: The protein TCRdb gives is from a much larger clone and does not agree with this DNA's translation at residue 24, likely a read error; the protein shown here comes from the DNA. The CDR3 reads CALGELSNPVHTSHWGIKGSTDKPIF. For the CDR3, the DNA is TGTGCTCTTGGGGAACTATCCAATCCGGTCCACACCTCCCACTGGGGGATAAAAGGGTCCACCGATAAACCCATCTTT. The V gene is TRDV1; the J gene was not called; whether TRDD3, the table's D call, matches the DNA was not checked. The CDR3 totals 26 residues. Germline loops: CDR1 TSWWSYY, CDR2 QGS.

This clone was recorded at least ten times. With a far larger clone one base away, a read error is the likely cause. Other DNA variants within this sample encode the same CDR3. The CDR3 spells CALGDWGNNFPLEWGIRPAGLYTDKLIF. DNA of the CDR3: TGTGCCCTTGGGGACTGGGGGAATAACTTTCCTCTTGAGTGGGGGATAAGACCTGCTGGTCTGTACACCGATAAACTCATCTTT. The rearrangement joins TRDV1 to TRDJ1, with 9 positions matching TRDD3. As TCRdb names no J gene, one was assigned here on the basis of a DNA match to germline. Germline V gene lookup returns CDR1 TSWWSYY and CDR2 QGS. The CDR3 is made up of 28 amino acids.

Comment on this clone: TCRdb shows a much larger clone's protein in place of this DNA's translation, and the two differ at residue 3, likely through a read error; the protein shown is translated from the DNA. The V call is TRDV1, the J call TRDJ1; the match to TRDD3 covers 10 bases. The J gene is absent in TCRdb and was assigned here via DNA matching to germline. Germline CDR1 and CDR2: TSWWSYY and QGS. This CDR3 has 25 amino acids. The CDR3 DNA reads TGTGCTTTTGGGGAACCCTATATCGCGTCCTTAAGGGTCTATACGGGGGATACGCGTTTTGATAAACTCATCTTT. Protein sequence: CAFGEPYIASLRVYTGDTRFDKLIF.

This clone appeared a few times. Given a far larger clone just one base away, this is likely a sequencing read error. Different DNA sequences within this sample yield the same CDR3. The chain employs TRAV38-2/DV8 and TRDJ1; TRDD2 matches at 9 bases. TCRdb offers no J gene call, so here the DNA was matched to germline to obtain one. Germline CDR1 is TSESDYY and CDR2 is QEAYKQQN. Trimming took 2 bases from V and 8 from J; bases not matched to a gene: 28. The CDR3 covers 21 residues. CDR3 coding DNA: TGTGCTTATAGGAGTTATCCTTCCTACATTTGGTGGGGATTTAGCAGCGACAAACTCATCTTT. Protein product: CAYRSYPSYIWWGFSSDKLIF.

With respect to this clone: TCRdb lists the protein of a much larger clone for this DNA, which differs at residue 14, so this is likely a read error; the protein given here is translated from the DNA itself. The chain joins TRDV1 to TRDJ1; 7 bases line up with TRDD3. The J gene, absent from TCRdb, was called here by matching the DNA to germline. The CDR3 covers 23 residues. Germline values: CDR1 TSWWSYY, CDR2 QGS. Germline trimming cut 2 bases from V and 0 bases from J; bases unmatched to any gene: 27. CDR3 nucleotide sequence: TGTGCTCTTGGGGAAATAGCGTATGCTAGAAATGGGGGACGCGGGGTGTACACCGATAAACTCATCTTT. Protein product: CALGEIAYARNGGRGVYTDKLIF.

This clone was detected ten times or more. This likely traces to a read error, being one base from a far larger clone. This same CDR3 is encoded by further DNA sequences in the sample. The V gene is TRAV38-2/DV8, the J gene TRDJ1; 7 bases match TRDD3. The CDR3 consists of 19 residues. J was trimmed by 3 bases and V by 5 bases; bases with no gene match: 22. Per germline, CDR1 TSESDYY and CDR2 QEAYKQQN. CDR3 DNA sequence: TGTGCTTATAGTCCCAGCGGTGAGGCGGTGGGGGACACGTCCGATAAACTCATCTTT. Protein sequence: CAYSPSGEAVGDTSDKLIF.

This clone was counted many times. The rearrangement joins TRDV1 to TRDJ1; 11 bases align to TRDD3. No J segment appears in TCRdb, so it was assigned here by matching the sequence to germline. Germline V CDR1 and CDR2: TSWWSYY, QGS. V lost 6 bases to trimming and J lost 7 bases; unmatched junction nucleotides: 37. CDR3 length: 24 residues. The CDR3 region has the DNA TGTGCTCTTGGTAGTGTCTTTACCTCTCCTTCCTACATGTTGCTTACTGGGGGATATGGTAAACTCATCTTT. Protein: CALGSVFTSPSYMLLTGGYGKLIF.

This clone is judged medium-sized. The sample contains more than one DNA sequence encoding this CDR3. The rearrangement links TRDV1 to TRDJ1; D possibly corresponds to TRDD3 (5 bases). Per the germline V gene, CDR1 is TSWWSYY and CDR2 is QGS. The CDR3 length is 20 residues. V was cut by 2 bases and J by 1 base, with 26 bases left in between. The CDR3 sequence is CALGENSWPSSGVLTDKLIF. The DNA of the CDR3 is TGTGCTCTTGGGGAAAACAGCTGGCCATCCTCGGGGGTCCTCACCGATAAACTCATCTTT.

As for this clone: TCRdb's protein, taken from a much larger clone, differs from this DNA's translation at residue 8, likely owing to a read error; the protein displayed comes from the DNA. The chain carries TRDV3 and TRDJ1; no reliable D call. TCRdb is silent on the J gene; assignment here came from matching the DNA to germline. The CDR3 loop spans 16 amino acids. Trimming left V 1 base short and J 0 bases short, with 18 bases between. The germline gives CDR1 TVYSNPD, CDR2 GDNSRS (reference sequence). DNA for the CDR3: TGTGCCTTTAACCCGCCCTGCGACCCAGACACCGATAAACTCATCTTT. This sequence encodes CAFNPPCDPDTDKLIF.

The chain links TRDV1 to TRDJ1; 12 bases align to TRDD3. Assignment of the J gene here rests on matching the DNA to germline, because TCRdb gives none. Unmatched junction bases numbered 18, after V lost 1 base and J lost 0 bases. CDR3 length: 22 residues. Germline V gene data show CDR1 as TSWWSYY and CDR2 as QGS. The chain's CDR3 is CALGERPPRWGIRILYTDKLIF. DNA for the CDR3: TGTGCTCTTGGGGAACGACCCCCCCGCTGGGGGATACGAATCCTATACACCGATAAACTCATCTTT.

This clone was found many times. TCRdb's protein, taken from a much larger clone, differs from this DNA's translation at residue 13, likely owing to a read error; the protein displayed comes from the DNA. V is TRDV3 and J is TRDJ1, with TRDD2 matching 8 bases. Looked up from germline, CDR1 is TVYSNPD and CDR2 is GDNSRS (reference sequence). This CDR3 comprises 16 residues. The CDR3 reads CAFRFLLGLYTDRLIF. CDR3 coding DNA: TGTGCCTTTCGCTTCCTACTAGGACTGTACACCGATAGACTCATCTTT.

This clone was detected ten times or more. TCRdb shows a much larger clone's protein in place of this DNA's translation, and the two differ at residue 17, likely through a read error; the protein shown is translated from the DNA. The chain combines TRDV1 with TRDJ1; a weak D match, TRDD3 (6 bases). V lost 5 bases to trimming and J lost 10 bases, with 41 bases between them. The CDR3 spans 21 residues. Germline loops: CDR1 TSWWSYY, CDR2 QGS. CDR3 in amino acids: CALGRFLLGLGMPHQHVGLIF. The CDR3 nucleotides read TGTGCTCTTGGGAGGTTTCTCTTAGGGCTGGGGATGCCCCATCAGCATGTCGGACTCATCTTT.

This clone has only a few counts. A read error is the likely source, as a far larger clone sits one nucleotide away. Other nucleotide sequences from this sample produce the same CDR3. The V and J genes are TRDV2 and TRDJ1, with a weak D call TRDD3 (6 bases). The J gene, not given by TCRdb, was assigned here from a germline match of the nucleotide sequence. The CDR3 has 17 amino acids. The V end was cut by 3 bases, the J end by 0 bases, with 19 bases between. Germline V CDR1 and CDR2: GEAIGNYY, EKD. This CDR3 is CACDALRGLGYTDKLIF. CDR3 coding DNA: TGTGCCTGTGACGCCCTACGCGGACTGGGATACACCGATAAACTCATCTTT.

A note on this clone: TCRdb records a much larger clone's protein for this DNA, with a difference at residue 11 that likely arises from a read error; the protein given is the translation of the DNA. The V gene is TRDV1, the J gene TRDJ1, with D possibly matching TRDD3 (6 bases). TCRdb supplies no J gene; here it was assigned by aligning the nucleotide sequence to germline. The CDR3 runs to 21 residues. Germline assignment: CDR1 TSWWSYY and CDR2 QGS. Trimming cost V 1 base and J 0 bases, with 27 bases left between them. The CDR3 DNA reads TGTGCTCTTGGGGAACCCCGCTTGGCTACGCTTGGATACTTCTACACCGATAAACTCATCTTT. It yields the protein CALGEPRLATLGYFYTDKLIF.

Turning to this clone: The protein in TCRdb stems from a much larger clone and differs at residue 5 from this DNA's translation, likely a read error; here the protein is translated from the DNA. CDR3 in amino acids: CALGGLVIFSNQGGYLWTDKLIF. DNA of the CDR3: TGTGCTCTTGGGGGACTCGTTATATTCTCAAATCAAGGGGGATACCTTTGGACCGATAAACTCATCTTT. This chain uses TRDV1 with TRDJ1, with 9 positions matching TRDD3. Because TCRdb records no J gene, it was assigned here through a match of the DNA to germline. The CDR3 has 23 residues. In germline, CDR1 is TSWWSYY, CDR2 QGS. The trim removed 4 bases at V and 2 bases at J, leaving 29 bases unmatched.

This clone was observed at least ten times. A far more abundant clone sits one base away, making this likely a read error. J is TRDJ2 and V is TRDV2; D is ambiguous. The CDR3 is 17 amino acids. V was trimmed by 3 bases and J by 13 bases, leaving 29 bases between them. Germline lookup yields CDR1 GEAIGNYY and CDR2 EKD. The CDR3 loop reads CACDSIDHRTAFRSLFF. The CDR3 DNA sequence: TGTGCCTGTGACTCCATAGACCACCGTACCGCTTTTAGATCACTCTTCTTT.

Ten or more counts support this clone. This is likely an artifact of a read error, given a far larger clone one base away. Additional DNA sequences in this sample encode the identical CDR3. CDR3 region: CACDTLSTGEQYTDKLIF. The CDR3 DNA is TGTGCCTGTGACACCCTAAGTACTGGGGAACAGTACACTGATAAACTCATCTTT. The chain recombines TRDV2 with TRDJ1, with 7 bases lining up with TRDD3. Germline values: CDR1 GEAIGNYY, CDR2 EKD. The CDR3 loop spans 18 amino acids.

About this clone: TCRdb assigns this DNA the protein of a much larger clone, which departs from its translation at residue 16; this likely reflects a read error, and the protein shown comes from translating the DNA. The V gene corresponds to TRDV1; no J gene was called; TRDD3 reflects the table's D call only, with no check against the DNA. Germline CDR1 is TSWWSYY and CDR2 is QGS. The length of the CDR3 is 18 residues. The chain's CDR3 is CALGTRFPYWGISDKFIF. The DNA for the CDR3 is TGTGCTCTTGGGACCCGATTCCCGTACTGGGGGATCTCCGATAAATTCATCTTT.

On this clone: TCRdb attributes to this sequence the protein of a much larger clone, which differs from the DNA translation at residue 8; a read error is likely, and the protein displayed is translated from the DNA. The chain carries TRDV2 and TRDJ3, with D perhaps TRDD3 (6 bases). TCRdb carries no J gene annotation; the J gene was assigned here by matching the DNA with germline. Germline-derived CDR1 and CDR2 are GEAIGNYY and EKD. The CDR3 has 21 residues. Trimming stripped 2 bases from V and 3 bases from J, with 25 bases between. CDR3 in amino acids: CACDKLMEDTKTNWDTRQMFF. The DNA for the CDR3 is TGTGCCTGTGACAAGTTGATGGAGGATACCAAAACGAACTGGGACACCCGACAGATGTTTTTC.

J is TRDJ1 and V is TRAV29/DV5; TRDD3 agrees at 10 bases. The CDR3 has 17 residues. The V and J ends lost 1 base and 0 bases, in that order; junction bases with no gene match: 9. Germline loops: CDR1 NSMFDY, CDR2 ISSIKDK. The CDR3 here is CAASRGATGGYTDKLIF. The DNA of the CDR3 is TGTGCAGCAAGCAGAGGGGCCACTGGGGGATACACCGATAAACTCATCTTT.